Sequencing of this T cell receptor beta chain was carried out in a study of post-analysis software for immune sequencing data. In the study overall: The cohort encompassed relapsing-remitting, secondary progressive and progressive-relapsing multiple sclerosis disease courses.

About this clonotype itself: Its antigen is not known.

V was trimmed by 7 bases and J by 0 bases, leaving 14 bases between them. This CDR3 comprises 15 residues. Libraries were made from TCR beta cDNA, and they carried unique molecular identifiers. Starting from about 0.94 to 9.7 million T cells, the study yielded about 490,000 cDNA molecules. TCRdb passed the PCR reads through MiXCR, listing each CDR3 protein once. There are a few hundred thousand distinct CDR3 sequences in the sample; about a third occur only once, and around 6.1% lies in the top ten. Study-level results: Controls' normalized Chao1 diversity significantly exceeded that of multiple sclerosis patients. Five or six TRBV segments, TRBV5-6, TRBV5-1 and TRBV20-1 among them, were found more frequent in patients than controls. F-measure co-clustering was strong for batch-matched samples.

Sequencing input: blood. The chain employs TRBV12-3 or TRBV12-4 and TRBJ2-3; tentative D call: TRBD2 (5 bases). The sequence came from a girl aged 2-17 years with multiple sclerosis. Here the CDR3 reads CASTKQGSSTDTQYF. CDR3 nucleotide sequence: TGTGCCAGCACCAAACAAGGGAGTAGCACAGATACGCAGTATTTT.